The 9 T cell receptor beta chains given below trace back to one sample, sequenced in a study of T cells in Graves' hyperthyroidism and ophthalmopathy. The source material, RNA transcripts, was used to amplify TCR beta CDR3 regions. The HTBI primer set drove a first-round RT-PCR of the TCR CDR3. TCRdb ran MiXCR on the multiplex PCR reads and lists one entry per CDR3 protein. The sample shows about 260,000 distinct CDR3 sequences, about 16% of them seen only once. The sample consisted of blood. The receptor source for this set is a woman between 18 and 29 years old with Graves' ophthalmopathy.

This clonotype was counted ten times or more. The CDR3 nucleotides read TGTGCCAGCAGGCGGTTCGAGACCCAGTACTTC. This sequence encodes CASRRFETQYF. This rearrangement joins TRBV28 to TRBJ2-5; unclear D gene. Germline assignment: CDR1 MDHEN and CDR2 SYDVKM. This CDR3 region has 11 residues. With 6 bases removed from V and 5 bases from J, the gap between germline ends came to 7 bases.

This clonotype was counted ten times or more. The chain links TRBV27 to TRBJ1-4; weak D call: TRBD1 (5 bases). CDR1 and CDR2 from the germline V gene are MNHEY and SMNVEV (reference sequence). Trimming took 4 bases from V and 11 from J, leaving 23 bases between them. The CDR3 length is 16 residues. The CDR3 loop reads CASSSLPGTGAGKLFF. The CDR3 DNA sequence: TGTGCCAGCAGTTCACTCCCGGGAACCGGGGCAGGGAAACTGTTTTTT.

This clonotype was seen repeatedly, ten times or more. The V and J genes are TRBV28 and TRBJ2-5; 11 bases are shared with TRBD2. The CDR3 loop spans 16 amino acids. The V gene's germline CDR1 is MDHEN and CDR2 SYDVKM. V was clipped by 0 bases and J by 5 bases; unmatched bases: 5. CDR3 protein: CASSLWGSGGVETQYF. The CDR3 DNA is TGTGCCAGCAGTTTATGGGGTAGCGGGGGGGTTGAGACCCAGTACTTC.

This clonotype came up a few times. The chain employs TRBV29-1 and TRBJ2-7; 9 bases fit TRBD2. Germline CDR1 is SQVTM and CDR2 is ANQGSEA. V trimming: 2 bases; J trimming: 1 base; junction bases outside the gene matches: 6. CDR3 size: 15 residues. The CDR3 DNA follows: TGCAGCGTTGAAATAGCGGGAGACCAATCCTACGAGCAGTACTTC. Translation gives CSVEIAGDQSYEQYF.

The chain carries TRBV7-3 and TRBJ2-2; possibly TRBD2 for D (5 bases). The V end lost 5 bases, the J end lost 0 bases, and 10 bases lay between the germline ends. Germline CDR1 and CDR2: SGHTA and FQGTGA. The CDR3 contains 15 residues. In DNA form, the CDR3 reads TGTGCCAGCAGCCTGCAGCGGTCGAACACCGGGGAGCTGTTTTTT. This sequence encodes CASSLQRSNTGELFF.

This clonotype was counted ten times or more. The chain has TRBV20-1 and TRBJ2-7, with 10 bases fitting TRBD2. V lost 4 bases, J lost 1 base, and 4 bases stayed unmatched. Germline lookup yields CDR1 DFQATT and CDR2 SNEGSKA (reference sequence). This CDR3 has 14 residues. CDR3 sequence (DNA): TGCAGTGCTATAAGCGGGGGGGAATCCTACGAGCAGTACTTC. Translated: CSAISGGESYEQYF.

This clonotype was observed at least ten times. The V call is TRBV11-1, the J call TRBJ2-1; 9 nucleotides line up with TRBD2. V trimming: 4 bases; J trimming: 1 base; junction bases outside the gene matches: 17. The CDR3 runs 20 residues. Germline values: CDR1 SGHAT, CDR2 FQDESV (reference sequence). Written as DNA, the CDR3 is TGTGCCAGCAGCTCCACCCAGGGAGGGCTAGCGGGAAGGTCCTACAATGAGCAGTTCTTC. It is translated as CASSSTQGGLAGRSYNEQFF. The complete variable domain, with remaining parts taken from reference TRBV11-1 and TRBJ2-1, reads EAEVAQSPRYKITEKSQAVAFWCDPISGHATLYWYRQILGQGPELLVQFQDESVVDDSQLPKDRFSAERLKGVDSTLKIQPAELGDSAMYLCASSSTQGGLAGRSYNEQFFGPGTRLTVL.

This clonotype has a count of ten or more. The CDR3 loop is CATSRGQGASWNEQFF. The DNA for the CDR3 is TGTGCCACCAGCAGGGGACAGGGGGCGTCGTGGAATGAGCAGTTCTTC. This chain connects TRBV15 to TRBJ2-1; TRBD1 agrees at 12 bases. This CDR3 has 16 amino acids. Germline V gene sequence: CDR1 LNHNV, CDR2 YYDKDF (reference sequence). Trimming at V came to 3 bases and at J to 7 bases, leaving 7 bases not matched to a gene.

This clonotype was observed at least ten times. As DNA, the CDR3 is TGTGCCAGCACCCCAGGGGGCTCGGCCGGCTACACCTTC. Protein: CASTPGGSAGYTF. The chain links TRBV11-2 to TRBJ1-2; 8 bases are a match to TRBD1. From germline, CDR1 is SGHAT and CDR2 FQNNGV. The junction had 9 bases not matched to a gene; V was cut back by 7 bases and J by 8 bases. The CDR3 consists of 13 residues.